This paragraph reports one TCR beta chain. These data are taken from a study of metastatic and nonmetastatic thyroid tumors. Across the study: Repertoires from blood and tumor or nodule tissue of malignant and benign thyroid patients were compared.

Original processing notes: A classifier of distant metastasis in papillary thyroid cancer was built from CDR3 differences (across clinicopathological groups). TCRdb re-called clones from the PCR reads using MiXCR. The V and J calls follow TCRdb's processing rather than the paper's. The data contain around 22,000 clones, less than 45% of them singletons. All patients were treatment-naive before thyroid surgery. This CDR3 comprises 15 residues. The V gene end was trimmed by 1 base and the J gene end by 5 bases; junction bases not matched to a gene: 5. Germline V gene sequence: CDR1 SGHVS, CDR2 FNYEAQ. This chain uses TRBV7-6 with TRBJ2-5; 9 nucleotides align to TRBD1. The sequenced material came from blood. This TCR was recovered from a male donor with papillary thyroid cancer or a benign thyroid nodule (not recorded which). Some clones in this sample may be carry-over from other donors' samples. DNA of the CDR3: TGTGCCAGCAGCTTAGAACAGGGGGCGTTTGAGACCCAGTACTTC. Its protein is CASSLEQGAFETQYF.